The next 14 T cell receptor beta chains were all read from a single sample in a study of blood T cell repertoires in COVID-19 (TCRdb year 2020). Receptor amplification or capture employed the immunoSEQ multiplex PCR assay. In TCRdb, the immuneACCESS table is reduced to in-frame sequences with V and J assigned. These tables do not hold every clone; where another copy was compared, an unresolved V gene accounts for under half, and the others remain unexplained. The sample data list 200,000 to 250,000 clones, and 80% to 90% of these were observed just once. The ten biggest clones cover more than 1.4% of the sample. Sequenced: peripheral blood. The source is a man between 18 and 35 years old with active or convalescent COVID-19.

V usage is TRBV19 and J usage is TRBJ2-7, with TRBD1 as a possible D gene (6 bases). The germline CDR1 and CDR2 sequences are LNHDA and SQIVND (reference sequence). The V and J ends lost 9 bases and 2 bases respectively, with 14 bases between them. CDR3 size: 13 residues. The CDR3 DNA reads as TGTGCCAGCCAGGGGCCCATGACCTACGAGCAGTACTTC. Translated: CASQGPMTYEQYF. The entire variable domain, with the rest obtained from reference TRBV19 and TRBJ2-7, is as follows: DGGITQSPKYLFRKEGQNVTLSCEQNLNHDAMYWYRQDPGQGLRLIYYSQIVNDFQKGDIAEGYSVSREKKESFPLTVTSAQKNPTAFYLCASQGPMTYEQYFGPGTRLTVT.

This clone showed up just a few times. This chain uses TRBV4-2 with TRBJ1-4; 8 bases are a match to TRBD1. The germline V gene has CDR1 LGHNA and CDR2 YNFKEQ. Unmatched junction bases numbered 10, after V lost 2 bases and J lost 2 bases. CDR3 size: 18 residues. DNA for the CDR3: TGTGCCAGCAGCCAACTTAATACAGGGGGAGGCACTAATGAAAAACTGTTTTTT. This codes for CASSQLNTGGGTNEKLFF.

This clone was detected only once. The J gene is TRBJ2-7, the V gene TRBV12-3 or TRBV12-4, with D perhaps TRBD2 (5 bases). There are 13 residues in the CDR3. V was shortened by 2 bases and J by 5 bases, with 10 bases between the two germline ends. CDR3 residues: CASSLSEGDEQYF. The CDR3 DNA is TGTGCCAGCAGTTTAAGCGAGGGCGACGAGCAGTACTTC.

This clone was observed once. V usage is TRBV2 and J usage is TRBJ2-2; 12 positions match TRBD2. CDR3 size: 18 residues. V dropped 2 bases and J dropped 5; count of bases not matched to a gene: 9. Looked up from germline, CDR1 is SNHLY and CDR2 is FYNNEI. The CDR3 loop reads CASSEWLAGGPRTGELFF. CDR3 in DNA: TGTGCCAGCAGTGAATGGCTAGCGGGAGGGCCTCGGACCGGGGAGCTGTTTTTT.

In this sample, this clone turned up a few times. The gene calls are TRBV5-8 and TRBJ2-1, with a possible D match to TRBD2 (5 bases). This CDR3 has 12 amino acids. Germline V gene lookup returns CDR1 SGHTS and CDR2 YDEGEE. The V end lost 5 bases, the J end lost 9 bases, and 12 bases lay between the germline ends. The CDR3 region has the DNA TGTGCCAGCAGGGCTAGCATTGGTGAGCAGTTCTTC. It yields the protein CASRASIGEQFF. Full variable domain (remainder filled in from reference TRBV5-8 and TRBJ2-1): EAGVTQSPTHLIKTRGQQATLRCSPISGHTSVYWYQQALGLGLQFLLWYDEGEERNRGNFPPRFSGRQFPNYSSELNVNALELEDSALYLCASRASIGEQFFGPGTRLTVL.

V is TRBV7-9 and J is TRBJ1-3; tentative D call: TRBD1 (5 bases). The CDR3 contains 14 residues. Per the germline V gene, CDR1 is SEHNR and CDR2 is FQNEAQ (reference sequence). V shed 8 bases and J shed 2 bases, with 13 bases lying between them. The CDR3 loop is CASSTGGTGNTIYF. The DNA for the CDR3 is TGTGCCAGCTCTACCGGGGGGACTGGAAACACCATATATTTT.

In this sample, this clone turned up once. The chain couples TRBV14 to TRBJ1-2; TRBD1 is a possible D gene (5 bases). Germline CDR1 and CDR2: SGHDN and FVKESK. V was shortened by 1 base and J by 8 bases, with 14 bases between the two germline ends. CDR3 size: 14 residues. The CDR3 DNA sequence: TGTGCCAGCAGCCAAGGTTCCGGGACTCTGGGCTACACCTTC. As protein: CASSQGSGTLGYTF.

The chain recombines TRBV6-1 with TRBJ2-3; D might be TRBD2 (6 bases). Germline CDR1 reads MNHNS; CDR2 reads SASEGT. The CDR3 runs 16 residues. V gave up 4 bases and J gave up 2 bases, with 16 bases separating them. The CDR3 DNA reads as TGTGCCAGCAGTGCGAACGGACTACTATTCACAGATACGCAGTATTTT. This sequence encodes CASSANGLLFTDTQYF.

J is TRBJ1-4 and V is TRBV28, with unresolved D. The CDR3 runs 15 residues. Germline values: CDR1 MDHEN, CDR2 SYDVKM. Trimming shortened V by 2 bases and J by 2 bases, and 9 bases separated the two germline ends. The CDR3 protein is CASSLDEVTNEKLFF. CDR3 DNA sequence: TGTGCCAGCAGTTTAGACGAGGTTACTAATGAAAAACTGTTTTTT.

This CDR3 is CAISESGTGVHEQYF. In DNA, the CDR3 is TGTGCCATCAGTGAGTCGGGGACAGGGGTACACGAGCAGTACTTC. The chain uses TRBV10-3 and TRBJ2-7; 10 positions agree with TRBD1. The V segment lost 0 bases and the J segment 5 bases; nucleotides outside the gene matches: 4. The germline CDR1 and CDR2 sequences are ENHRY and SYGVKD. CDR3 length: 15 amino acids.

This chain joins TRBV5-5 and TRBJ1-2; the D gene is possibly TRBD1 (6 bases). The CDR3 has 13 residues. V was pared by 0 bases and J by 4 bases, with 7 bases between. CDR1 and CDR2 (germline): SGHKS, YYEKEE (reference sequence). The CDR3 nucleotides read TGTGCCAGCAGCTTGGTGACAGGCTATGGCTACACCTTC. It translates to CASSLVTGYGYTF.

The V call is TRBV13, the J call TRBJ2-2, with TRBD1 matching over 10 bases. The CDR3 runs to 16 residues. CDR1 and CDR2 (germline): PRHDT, FYEKMQ (reference sequence). Losses at the gene ends were 6 bases for V and 5 bases for J; bases not matched to a gene: 9. This chain's CDR3 is CASSYSRDRGTGELFF. The CDR3 DNA follows: TGTGCCAGCAGTTACTCCAGGGACAGGGGAACCGGGGAGCTGTTTTTT.

The chain links TRBV7-7 to TRBJ2-5; TRBD2 aligns across 13 bases. The length of the CDR3 is 17 residues. Germline-derived CDR1 and CDR2 are SSHAT and FNYEAQ (reference sequence). J lost 5 bases, V lost 5 bases, and 11 bases had no gene match. The CDR3 DNA follows: TGTGCCAGCAGCCAGGCCGGACTAGCGGGAGAAGTGGAGACCCAGTACTTC. Residues: CASSQAGLAGEVETQYF.

The chain recombines TRBV7-9 with TRBJ2-5; D might be TRBD2 (5 bases). This CDR3 comprises 15 residues. The germline V and J ends were trimmed by 2 bases and 3 bases, with 13 bases remaining between them. Germline lookup yields CDR1 SEHNR and CDR2 FQNEAQ (reference sequence). Here the CDR3 reads CASSLRSTGKETQYF. The CDR3 DNA follows: TGTGCCAGCAGCTTAAGGAGTACGGGGAAAGAGACCCAGTACTTC.